The TCR beta chain described here comes from a study of cytomegalovirus exposure and HLA in healthy donors. Study information: HLA-typed donors were the source of some 85 million unique TCRs, which an early data release held. Study-wide findings and caveats: In an earlier analysis, in approximately 570 donors, most V segments appeared productive either ~87% or ~30% of the time. TCR beta V- and J-gene trimming, according to a later analysis, was linked to a missense DCLRE1C variant.

As regards this clone: Its specificity is not known.

The PCR was carried out with 60 Vbeta primers and 13 Jbeta primers. TCRdb keeps only in-frame clones here, not all; method: immunoSEQ multiplex PCR. The sample shows around 99,000 clones, 77% of them seen only once. This TCR derives from a man between 45 and 60 years old in good health and CMV-seropositive. Sequences were obtained from PBMCs.

The CDR3 here is CASSSEGYNEQFF. The CDR3 coding sequence is TGTGCCAGCTCCTCAGAGGGATACAATGAGCAGTTCTTC. The chain joins TRBV18 to TRBJ2-1, with D possibly matching TRBD2 (5 bases). V shed 6 bases and J shed 4 bases, with 10 bases lying between them. Per the germline V gene, CDR1 is KGHSH and CDR2 is LQKENI. The CDR3 loop spans 13 amino acids.